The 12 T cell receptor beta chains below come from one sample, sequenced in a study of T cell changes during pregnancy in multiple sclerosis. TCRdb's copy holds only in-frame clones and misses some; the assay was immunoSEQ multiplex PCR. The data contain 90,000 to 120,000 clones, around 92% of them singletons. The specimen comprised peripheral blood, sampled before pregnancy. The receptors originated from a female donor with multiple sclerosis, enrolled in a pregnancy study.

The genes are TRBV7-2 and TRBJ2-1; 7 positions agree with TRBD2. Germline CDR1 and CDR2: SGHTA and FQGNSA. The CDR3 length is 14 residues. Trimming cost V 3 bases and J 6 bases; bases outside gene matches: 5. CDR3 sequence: CASSFSSGPNEQFF. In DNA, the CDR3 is TGTGCCAGCAGCTTTTCTAGCGGTCCCAATGAGCAGTTCTTC. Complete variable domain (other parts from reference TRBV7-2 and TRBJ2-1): GAGVSQSPSNKVTEKGKDVELRCDPISGHTALYWYRQSLGQGLEFLIYFQGNSAPDKSGLPSDRFSAERTGGSVSTLTIQRTQQEDSAVYLCASSFSSGPNEQFFGPGTRLTVL.

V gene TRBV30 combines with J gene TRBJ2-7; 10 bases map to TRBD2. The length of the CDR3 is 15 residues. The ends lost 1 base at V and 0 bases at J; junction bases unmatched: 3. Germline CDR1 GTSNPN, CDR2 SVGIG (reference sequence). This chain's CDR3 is CAWSEASGSSYEQYF. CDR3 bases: TGTGCCTGGAGTGAGGCTAGCGGGAGCTCCTACGAGCAGTACTTC.

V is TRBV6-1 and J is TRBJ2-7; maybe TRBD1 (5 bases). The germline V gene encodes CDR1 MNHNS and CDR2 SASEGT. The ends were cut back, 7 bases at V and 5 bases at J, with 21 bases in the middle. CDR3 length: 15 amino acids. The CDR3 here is CASTPRRQGVDEQYF. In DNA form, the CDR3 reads TGTGCCAGCACCCCGAGGCGGCAGGGCGTAGACGAGCAGTACTTC.

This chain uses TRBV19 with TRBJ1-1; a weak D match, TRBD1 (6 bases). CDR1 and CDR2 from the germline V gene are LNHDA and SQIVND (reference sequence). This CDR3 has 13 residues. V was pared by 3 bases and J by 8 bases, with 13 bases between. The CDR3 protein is CASSMAWTAEAFF. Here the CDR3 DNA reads TGTGCCAGTAGTATGGCTTGGACAGCCGAAGCTTTCTTT.

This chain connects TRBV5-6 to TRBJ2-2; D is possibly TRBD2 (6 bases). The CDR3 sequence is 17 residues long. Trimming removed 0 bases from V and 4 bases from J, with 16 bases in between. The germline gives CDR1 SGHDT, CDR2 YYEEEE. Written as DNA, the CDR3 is TGTGCCAGCAGCTTGGGCCTCGGACTATTACTCACCGGGGAGCTGTTTTTT. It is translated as CASSLGLGLLLTGELFF.

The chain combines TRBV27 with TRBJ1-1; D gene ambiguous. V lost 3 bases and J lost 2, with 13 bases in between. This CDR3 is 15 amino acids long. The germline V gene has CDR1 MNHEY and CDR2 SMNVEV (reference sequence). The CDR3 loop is CASSFAAGLNTEAFF. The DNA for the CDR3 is TGTGCCAGCAGTTTTGCGGCAGGACTAAACACTGAAGCTTTCTTT.

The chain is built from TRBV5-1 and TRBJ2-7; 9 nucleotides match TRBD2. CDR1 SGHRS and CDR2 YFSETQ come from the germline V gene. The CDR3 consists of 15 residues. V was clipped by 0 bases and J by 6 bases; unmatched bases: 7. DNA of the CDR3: TGCGCCAGCAGCTTGGATATGGCGGGAGGGATCGAGCAGTACTTC. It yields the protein CASSLDMAGGIEQYF.

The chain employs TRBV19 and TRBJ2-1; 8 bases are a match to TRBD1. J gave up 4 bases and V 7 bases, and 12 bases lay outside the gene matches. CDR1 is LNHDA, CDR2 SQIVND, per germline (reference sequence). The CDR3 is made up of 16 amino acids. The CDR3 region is CASTVNDRGLYNEQFF. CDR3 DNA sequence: TGTGCCAGTACCGTTAACGACAGGGGATTGTACAATGAGCAGTTCTTC.

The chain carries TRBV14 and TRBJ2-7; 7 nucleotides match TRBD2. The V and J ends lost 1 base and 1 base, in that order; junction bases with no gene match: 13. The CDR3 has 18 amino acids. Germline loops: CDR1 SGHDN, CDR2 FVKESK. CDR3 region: CASSQGASGSKRSYEQYF. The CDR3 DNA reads TGTGCCAGCAGCCAAGGCGCTAGCGGTTCGAAAAGGTCCTACGAGCAGTACTTC. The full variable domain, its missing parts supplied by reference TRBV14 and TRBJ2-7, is EAGVTQFPSHSVIEKGQTVTLRCDPISGHDNLYWYRRVMGKEIKFLLHFVKESKQDESGMPNNRFLAERTGGTYSTLKVQPAELEDSGVYFCASSQGASGSKRSYEQYFGPGTRLTVT.

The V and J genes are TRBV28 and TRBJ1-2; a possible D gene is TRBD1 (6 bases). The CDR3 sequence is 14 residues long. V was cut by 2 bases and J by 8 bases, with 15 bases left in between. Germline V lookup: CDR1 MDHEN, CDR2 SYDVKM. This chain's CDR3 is CASSLRGGSGGYTF. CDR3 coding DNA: TGTGCCAGCAGTTTAAGGGGGGGGTCGGGCGGCTACACCTTC.

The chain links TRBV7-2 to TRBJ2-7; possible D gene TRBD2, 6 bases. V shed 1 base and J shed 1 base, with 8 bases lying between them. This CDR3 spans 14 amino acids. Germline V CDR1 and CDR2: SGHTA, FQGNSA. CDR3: CASSLVGGSYEQYF. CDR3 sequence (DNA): TGTGCCAGCAGCTTAGTGGGGGGTTCCTACGAGCAGTACTTC.

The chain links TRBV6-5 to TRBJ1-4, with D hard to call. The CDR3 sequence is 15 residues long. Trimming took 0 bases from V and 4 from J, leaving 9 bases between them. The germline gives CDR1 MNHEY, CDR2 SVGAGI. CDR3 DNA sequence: TGTGCCAGCAGTTACTCTGGCAATCTTAATGAAAAACTGTTTTTT. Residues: CASSYSGNLNEKLFF.